The table lists the clone carrying this T cell receptor beta chain with a count of one. Antigen unknown. Looked up from germline, CDR1 is GTSNPN and CDR2 is SVGIG (reference sequence). Losses at the gene ends were 2 bases for V and 4 bases for J; bases not matched to a gene: 3. CDR3 length: 13 amino acids. The entry originates in a study of identifying expanded T cells in peripheral blood. Profiled with immunoSEQ multiplex PCR; TCRdb holds only in-frame clones, not every one. The sample gives around 100,000 clones, about 91% of which show up once; roughly an eighth is in the top ten. Study-level points and caveats: Approximately two-week clone count variance significantly increased as total template count grew. About 1.2 clones differed between technical replicates, versus approximately 17 and 20 over time.

V is TRBV30 and J is TRBJ2-3; 7 nucleotides agree with TRBD1. The sequenced sample was blood. The TCR sequence derives from a person aged 18 to 75 in good health. CDR3 sequence reads: CAWSPTGADTQYF. As DNA, the CDR3 is TGTGCCTGGAGTCCAACAGGGGCAGATACGCAGTATTTT. Complete variable domain (other parts from reference TRBV30 and TRBJ2-3): SQTIHQWPATLVQPVGSPLSLECTVEGTSNPNLYWYRQAAGRGLQLLFYSVGIGQISSEVPQNLSASRPQDRQFILSSKKLLLSDSGFYLCAWSPTGADTQYFGPGTRLTVL.